This TCR beta chain was profiled in a study of T cell changes during pregnancy in multiple sclerosis. The repertoire was sequenced with immunoSEQ multiplex PCR; TCRdb's copy has only in-frame clones and lacks some. The data contain around 70,000 clones, around nine tenths of them seen just once; the ten biggest clones take up approximately 2%. The CDR3 spans 14 residues. CDR1 is MDHEN, CDR2 SYDVKM, per germline. Deletions cut 2 bases from V and 0 bases from J, with 8 bases between. The input for sequencing was peripheral blood, taken in the second trimester of pregnancy. The receptor's source is a female donor in good health, enrolled as a control in a pregnancy study. The J gene is TRBJ2-7, the V gene TRBV28; D is ambiguous. The CDR3 sequence: CASSLVQFSYEQYF. CDR3 DNA sequence: TGTGCCAGCAGTTTAGTACAGTTCTCCTACGAGCAGTACTTC. The whole variable domain, remainder taken from reference TRBV28 and TRBJ2-7, is DVKVTQSSRYLVKRTGEKVFLECVQDMDHENMFWYRQDPGLGLRLIYFSYDVKMKEKGDIPEGYSVSREKKERFSLILESASTNQTSMYLCASSLVQFSYEQYFGPGTRLTVT.